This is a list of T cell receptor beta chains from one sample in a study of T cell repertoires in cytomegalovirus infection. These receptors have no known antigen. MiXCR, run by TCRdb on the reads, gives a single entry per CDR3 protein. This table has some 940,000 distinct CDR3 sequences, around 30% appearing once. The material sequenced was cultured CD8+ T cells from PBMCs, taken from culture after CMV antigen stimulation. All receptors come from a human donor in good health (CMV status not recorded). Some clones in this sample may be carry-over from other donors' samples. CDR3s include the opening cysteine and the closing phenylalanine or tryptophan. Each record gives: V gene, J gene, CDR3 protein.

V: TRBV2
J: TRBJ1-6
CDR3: CASSNRDYNSPLHF

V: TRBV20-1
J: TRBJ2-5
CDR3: CSARDSPGEETQYF

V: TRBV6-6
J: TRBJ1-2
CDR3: CASSESTGRGYTF

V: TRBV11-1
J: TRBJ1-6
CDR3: CASSPDRGRNSPLHF

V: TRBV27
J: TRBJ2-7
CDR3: CASRIGGGTLYEQYF

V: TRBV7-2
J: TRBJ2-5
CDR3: CASRRSVLAGGETQYF

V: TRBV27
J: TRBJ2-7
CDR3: CASSLDTGEGYEQYF

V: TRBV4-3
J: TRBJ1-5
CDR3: CASSQDSPAGRKNQPQHF

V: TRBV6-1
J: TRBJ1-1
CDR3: CASSEMGGETEAFF

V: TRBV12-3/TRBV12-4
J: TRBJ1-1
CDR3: CASRQTGEGNTEAFF

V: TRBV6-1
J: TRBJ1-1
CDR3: CASSAITGAPLTEAFF

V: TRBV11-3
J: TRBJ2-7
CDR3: CASSTPWTGGVYEQYF

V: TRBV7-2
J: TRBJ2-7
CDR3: CASSRRGHPYEQYF

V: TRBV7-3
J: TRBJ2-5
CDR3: CASSPLDREGSGTQYF

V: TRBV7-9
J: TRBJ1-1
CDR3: CASSPGGVSVEGEDTEAFF

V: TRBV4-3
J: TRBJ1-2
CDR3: CASSHEIGGTAPNYGYTF

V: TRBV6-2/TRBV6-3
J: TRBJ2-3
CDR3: CASSPRLAAPRDTQYF

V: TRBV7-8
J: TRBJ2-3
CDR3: CASSLAWEDTDTQYF

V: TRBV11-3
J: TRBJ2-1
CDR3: CASSLRGGEQFF

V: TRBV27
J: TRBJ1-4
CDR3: CASSFSWDMYNEKLFF

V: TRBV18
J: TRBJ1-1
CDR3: CASSPTGALTEAFF

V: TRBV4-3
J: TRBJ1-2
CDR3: CASSQLGGQGNYGYTF

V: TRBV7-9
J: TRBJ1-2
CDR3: CASSPPTGAGGYTF

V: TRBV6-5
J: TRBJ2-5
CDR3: CASSYSGQGETQYF

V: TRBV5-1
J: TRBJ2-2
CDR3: CASALEEGRGTGELFF